This T cell receptor (beta chain) was sequenced in a study of chemoradiotherapy in HPV16-positive cancers. Study as a whole: Candidate HPV-specific T-cell clones and common TCR motifs came from functional assays in two HPV16-positive patients.

As to this clone: Its antigen is unidentified.

The CDR3 has 16 residues. The germline V gene has CDR1 LNHDA and CDR2 SQIVND (reference sequence). Deletions cut 5 bases from V and 0 bases from J, with 14 bases between. The study's findings and limits: During treatment, candidate HPV-specific clones and E7-related motifs expanded in tumor. Better recurrence-free survival went with HPV-responsive T-cell expansion in HPV16-positive patients. The functional HPV-specific definition rests on just a couple of HPV16-positive patients.

The repertoire was sequenced with immunoSEQ multiplex PCR; TCRdb's copy has only in-frame clones and lacks some. The data show 30,000 to 35,000 clones, roughly nine tenths seen once. The chain joins TRBV19 to TRBJ1-5, with D possibly TRBD1 on 6 matching bases. This material consisted of blood, taken from a patient who underwent chemoradiotherapy. The source of this sequence is a human donor with HPV-associated anogenital cancer. CDR3 DNA: TGTGCCAGTAGTGGGGGGGGCAGGGATAGCAATCAGCCCCAGCATTTT. Translating it yields CASSGGGRDSNQPQHF.